What follows are 18 T cell receptor beta chains derived from one specimen sequenced in a study of blood T cell repertoires in COVID-19. Assay: immunoSEQ multiplex PCR; the TCRdb copy retains only in-frame clones and omits some. Counted here are roughly 59,000 clones, roughly four fifths occurring once; the ten biggest clones make up 8.5% to 10%. The sequenced material came from peripheral blood. These receptors all come from a human donor in a cohort sampled during active COVID-19.

CDR3 in DNA: TGTGCCAGCAGTGAAGAGAGGGCGGCCAGGCGGGAGCTGTTTTTT. It encodes CASSEERAARRELFF. The chain is built from TRBV2 and TRBJ2-2; tentatively, D is TRBD2 (5 bases). V was cut by 1 base and J by 9 bases, with 15 bases left in between. The germline V gene encodes CDR1 SNHLY and CDR2 FYNNEI. The CDR3 totals 15 residues.

CDR3 amino acids: CASSLTAHGYTF. The CDR3 DNA is TGTGCCAGCAGCTTGACAGCCCATGGCTACACCTTC. The V gene is TRBV7-9, the J gene TRBJ1-2; the D gene is possibly TRBD1 (5 bases). Germline assignment: CDR1 SEHNR and CDR2 FQNEAQ (reference sequence). Trimming took off 3 bases at V and 6 bases at J, with 8 bases between the two ends. The CDR3 has 12 amino acids.

This clone showed up many times. The J gene is TRBJ2-7, the V gene TRBV6-2 or TRBV6-3; 14 bases are a match to TRBD2. The CDR3 sequence is 15 residues long. The J segment lost 6 bases and the V segment lost 5 bases, leaving 6 bases of the junction unmatched. Germline V gives CDR1 MNHEY, CDR2 SVGEGT. The CDR3 DNA sequence: TGTGCCAGCAGTGAGGGACTAGCGGGAGACCGCGAGCAGTACTTC. It codes for CASSEGLAGDREQYF.

The chain couples TRBV4-3 to TRBJ2-5; 9 nucleotides match TRBD2. CDR1 is LGHNA and CDR2 is YSLEER in the germline V gene. V lost 0 bases to trimming and J lost 4 bases; unmatched junction nucleotides: 18. This CDR3 has 20 residues. CDR3 DNA: TGCGCCAGCAGCCAAGATCTGGCGGGAGGGCCCTACGTTTCCCCAGAGACCCAGTACTTC. Amino acids: CASSQDLAGGPYVSPETQYF.

V and J are TRBV3-1 (or the pseudogene TRBV3-2) and TRBJ2-1; possibly TRBD2 for D (6 bases). From germline, CDR1 is LGHDT and CDR2 YNNKEL (reference sequence). CDR3 size: 21 residues. Trimming removed 0 bases from V and 0 bases from J, with 24 bases in between. The CDR3 DNA sequence: TGTGCCAGCAGCCAAGAGTTTGGAGTAGCGGACCGTGTGAGCTCCTACAATGAGCAGTTCTTC. Translated, it gives CASSQEFGVADRVSSYNEQFF.

The V and J genes are TRBV14 and TRBJ2-7; D remains ambiguous. Per the germline V gene, CDR1 is SGHDN and CDR2 is FVKESK. The germline V and J ends were trimmed by 4 bases and 7 bases, with 17 bases remaining between them. The CDR3 has 14 amino acids. CDR3 sequence: CASSLVAAAREQYF. CDR3 DNA sequence: TGTGCCAGCAGCCTAGTCGCGGCCGCGAGGGAGCAGTACTTC. The complete variable domain, with remaining parts taken from reference TRBV14 and TRBJ2-7, reads EAGVTQFPSHSVIEKGQTVTLRCDPISGHDNLYWYRRVMGKEIKFLLHFVKESKQDESGMPNNRFLAERTGGTYSTLKVQPAELEDSGVYFCASSLVAAAREQYFGPGTRLTVT.

The rearrangement joins TRBV9 to TRBJ2-3; D possibly corresponds to TRBD2 (5 bases). Trimming pared 1 base from V and 5 bases from J, leaving 20 bases between. CDR1 is SGDLS and CDR2 is YYNGEE in the germline V gene. This CDR3 is built from 17 residues. CDR3 coding DNA: TGTGCCAGCAGCGTAAGAGTGGGAGAAACAAGGGTAGATACGCAGTATTTT. Its translation: CASSVRVGETRVDTQYF.

The chain uses TRBV19 and TRBJ1-3; D not certain. Trimming removed 7 bases at V and 0 bases at J, with 13 bases between. This CDR3 is 15 amino acids long. Germline CDR1 and CDR2: LNHDA and SQIVND (reference sequence). The CDR3 region has the DNA TGTGCCAGTAAGGTGGACTGGCGCTCTGGAAACACCATATATTTT. It codes for CASKVDWRSGNTIYF.

The V gene is TRBV10-3, the J gene TRBJ2-2, with 9 nucleotides matching TRBD1. V shed 5 bases and J 3 bases; nucleotides not matched to a gene: 16. CDR1 is ENHRY and CDR2 is SYGVKD in the germline V gene. The CDR3 loop spans 19 amino acids. The CDR3 nucleotides are TGTGCCATCAGTCAAAAACCGGGACAGGGACTCTTGTACACCGGGGAGCTGTTTTTT. Amino acid sequence: CAISQKPGQGLLYTGELFF.

The chain employs TRBV7-3 and TRBJ2-1; D might be TRBD2 (5 bases). CDR1 and CDR2 (germline): SGHTA, FQGTGA. Trimming cost V 5 bases and J 10 bases, with 21 bases left between them. The CDR3 has 15 residues. CDR3 sequence reads: CASSLQSTLASEQFF. The CDR3 DNA reads TGTGCCAGCAGCCTCCAATCAACTCTAGCCTCCGAGCAGTTCTTC. The full variable domain, its missing parts supplied by reference TRBV7-3 and TRBJ2-1, is GAGVSQTPSNKVTEKGKYVELRCDPISGHTALYWYRQSLGQGPEFLIYFQGTGAADDSGLPNDRFFAVRPEGSVSTLKIQRTERGDSAVYLCASSLQSTLASEQFFGPGTRLTVL.

This clone was found a few times. The rearrangement links TRBV4-1 to TRBJ2-7; maybe TRBD1 (5 bases). CDR3 length: 15 residues. The germline V gene has CDR1 MGHRA and CDR2 YSYEKL. With 1 base removed from V and 2 bases from J, the gap between germline ends came to 12 bases. This CDR3 reads CASSQGVDITYEQYF. The DNA of the CDR3 is TGCGCCAGCAGCCAAGGAGTGGACATTACCTACGAGCAGTACTTC.

The chain combines TRBV18 with TRBJ2-6; possible D gene TRBD2, 5 bases. V shed 5 bases and J shed 2 bases, with 10 bases lying between them. Germline CDR1 KGHSH, CDR2 LQKENI. CDR3 length: 15 residues. This chain's CDR3 is CASSVQEAGANVLTF. Written as DNA, the CDR3 is TGTGCCAGCTCAGTCCAGGAGGCTGGGGCCAACGTCCTGACTTTC.

The chain joins TRBV11-2 to TRBJ2-3, with 7 bases aligning to TRBD1. Germline assignment: CDR1 SGHAT and CDR2 FQNNGV. This CDR3 is built from 15 residues. V was clipped by 5 bases and J by 3 bases; unmatched bases: 8. CDR3 bases: TGTGCCAGCAGCATTACAGGGGTTAGGACAGATACGCAGTATTTT. It codes for CASSITGVRTDTQYF.

This clone was found a few times. The chain has TRBV13 and TRBJ2-7, with D perhaps TRBD1 (5 bases). Germline V lookup: CDR1 PRHDT, CDR2 FYEKMQ (reference sequence). The CDR3 is 12 residues long. Trimming shortened V by 2 bases and J by 5 bases, and 7 bases separated the two germline ends. The CDR3 DNA follows: TGTGCCAGCAGCTTACAGGGAAACGAGCAGTACTTC. This sequence encodes CASSLQGNEQYF.

In regard to this clone: Other DNA sequences in this specimen translate into the identical CDR3. This chain links TRBV2 with TRBJ2-3, with 10 bases aligning to TRBD2. The junction had 3 bases not matched to a gene; V was cut back by 6 bases and J by 3 bases. The CDR3 has 14 residues. CDR1 and CDR2 (germline): SNHLY, FYNNEI. CDR3 nucleotide sequence: TGTGCCAGCAGCCTGACTAGCGGGACAGATACGCAGTATTTT. Translating it yields CASSLTSGTDTQYF.

For this clone: A read error may account for a junction end that differs from germline. The chain has TRBV11-2 and TRBJ2-5, with 9 bases that match TRBD1. From germline, CDR1 is SGHAT and CDR2 FQNNGV. The CDR3 is 13 residues long. The CDR3 DNA reads as TGTGCCAGCACCTTACAGGGGGCTGAGACCCAGTACTTC. It specifies CASTLQGAETQYF.

This rearrangement joins TRBV23-1 to TRBJ2-7, with D uncertain. TRBV23-1 is an open reading frame whose function is uncertain. Trimming stripped 7 bases from V and 3 bases from J, with 22 bases between. This CDR3 is built from 16 residues. The CDR3 nucleotides are TGCGCCAGCACCTCGGTAAATCGGCGACAACTCTACGAGCAGTACTTC. Translating it yields CASTSVNRRQLYEQYF.

V is TRBV2 and J is TRBJ1-4; TRBD1 might be the D (6 bases). The CDR3 runs 18 residues. The germline V and J ends were trimmed by 6 bases and 0 bases, with 20 bases remaining between them. The germline V gene encodes CDR1 SNHLY and CDR2 FYNNEI. The CDR3 DNA follows: TGTGCCAGCAGCCGGTACAAACGGGACACCACAACTAATGAAAAACTGTTTTTT. Protein product: CASSRYKRDTTTNEKLFF.